This T cell receptor (beta chain) originates from a study of beta chain features in type 1 diabetes. At the level of the study: Age and gender were similar between patients and healthy donors, as were cell yields. Study findings and constraints: In every one of the four CD4+ subsets, TCRB CDR3s were moderately but significantly shorter in Type 1 diabetes patients. Researchers could not determine here whether HLA type influences TCRB rearrangement.

The CDR3 is made up of 16 amino acids. Losses at the gene ends were 6 bases for V and 4 bases for J; bases not matched to a gene: 14. The germline gives CDR1 SQVTM, CDR2 ANQGSEA. Every isolated RNA sample was fully reverse transcribed, so sequencing captured expressed TCRB transcripts. Using immunoSEQ multiplex PCR, the repertoire was profiled, and TCRdb retains in-frame clones only, with some absent. Here the sample spans 200,000 to 300,000 clones, about 11% being singletons. A few counts support this clone. Its antigen is undetermined. Sequenced: naive CD4+ T cells from blood. V gene TRBV29-1 combines with J gene TRBJ1-1, with TRBD1 matching over 10 bases. The source of this sequence is a man aged 30 to 39 with type 1 diabetes. CDR3 coding DNA: TGCAGCGTCCAGACAGGGGGCGGGTGGTTCGGCACTGAAGCTTTCTTT. Its protein is CSVQTGGGWFGTEAFF. Full variable domain (remainder filled in from reference TRBV29-1 and TRBJ1-1): SAVISQKPSRDICQRGTSLTIQCQVDSQVTMMFWYRQQPGQSLTLIATANQGSEATYESGFVIDKFPISRPNLTFSTLTVSNMSPEDSSIYLCSVQTGGGWFGTEAFFGQGTRLTVV.